This TCR beta chain derives from a study of cytomegalovirus exposure and HLA in healthy donors. Study-level points and caveats: For most TCR beta V segments, an earlier analysis put the productive rate at about 90% or about 30% of the time. Researchers counted 150 to 200 TCR beta chains as cytomegalovirus-associated. The study carried out a later analysis of TCR beta sequences. It associated 15,000 to 20,000 of them with specific HLA alleles at a false discovery rate of 0.05. In a later analysis, compared with equally common non-associated chains, HLA-associated beta chains were more expanded.

On this clone: Antigen unknown.

The PCR had 60 Vbeta and 13 Jbeta primers. Sequencing used immunoSEQ multiplex PCR; TCRdb keeps in-frame clones, though not all of them. This table has 110,000 to 150,000 clones, about 75% appearing once. V was clipped by 5 bases and J by 4 bases; unmatched bases: 4. The germline CDR1 and CDR2 sequences are SEHNR and FQNEAQ (reference sequence). CDR3 length: 13 amino acids. The receptor comes from a man between 40 and 49 years old in good health and CMV-seronegative. The material sequenced was PBMCs. V gene TRBV7-9 combines with J gene TRBJ1-1; 7 bases map to TRBD1. DNA of the CDR3: TGTGCCAGCAGCACCGACAGGGCCACTGAAGCTTTCTTT. Its protein product is CASSTDRATEAFF.